These 20 T cell receptor beta chains came from one sample sequenced in a study of cytomegalovirus exposure and HLA in healthy donors. Primers included in the PCR were 60 Vbeta and 13 Jbeta primers. The assay was immunoSEQ multiplex PCR, and TCRdb's table has in-frame clones only and misses some. The table records under 300,000 clones, 85% to 95% of them present only once. Sequenced: PBMCs. The receptors originated from a girl aged 2 to 10 in good health and CMV-seronegative.

CDR3 amino acids: CASSEVTGNTEAFF. In DNA, the CDR3 is TGCGCCAGCAGTGAGGTGACAGGGAACACTGAAGCTTTCTTT. The chain employs TRBV10-1 and TRBJ1-1, with TRBD1 as a possible D gene (6 bases). Deletions cut 2 bases from V and 1 base from J, with 8 bases between. Germline lookup yields CDR1 WNHNN and CDR2 SYGVQD (reference sequence). The CDR3 totals 14 residues.

For this clone: Other DNA sequences in the same sample also yield this CDR3. The chain couples TRBV11-2 to TRBJ2-7; 8 bases fit TRBD1. Germline assignment: CDR1 SGHAT and CDR2 FQNNGV. The CDR3 has 14 residues. V gave up 3 bases and J gave up 1 base; unmatched junction bases: 2. The chain's CDR3 is CASSFGQGSYEQYF. The CDR3 nucleotides are TGTGCCAGCAGCTTTGGACAGGGTTCCTACGAGCAGTACTTC.

In this sample, this clone turned up once. V usage is TRBV5-8 and J usage is TRBJ2-7; 8 nucleotides align to TRBD2. V lost 4 bases to trimming and J lost 3 bases; unmatched junction nucleotides: 9. CDR3 length: 15 amino acids. Germline V lookup: CDR1 SGHTS, CDR2 YDEGEE. CDR3 protein: CASSHPAGGVYEQYF. The DNA for the CDR3 is TGTGCCAGCAGCCATCCGGCGGGGGGAGTCTACGAGCAGTACTTC.

V is TRBV29-1 and J is TRBJ2-7, with TRBD1 identical over 9 bases. V lost 7 bases, J lost 0 bases, and 19 bases stayed unmatched. Per the germline V gene, CDR1 is SQVTM and CDR2 is ANQGSEA. The CDR3 extends over 18 amino acids. The chain's CDR3 is CSARRDRDGPGSSYEQYF. The CDR3 coding sequence is TGCAGCGCCAGAAGGGACAGGGATGGACCTGGGAGCTCCTACGAGCAGTACTTC.

The chain employs TRBV6-1 and TRBJ2-2; weak D call: TRBD2 (6 bases). Trimming left V 0 bases short and J 5 bases short, with 13 bases between. Germline CDR1 is MNHNS and CDR2 is SASEGT. The CDR3 covers 16 residues. The CDR3 DNA is TGTGCCAGCAGTGAAGCTGTCGGGGGTGAGACCGGGGAGCTGTTTTTT. It translates to CASSEAVGGETGELFF.

The V call is TRBV27, the J call TRBJ1-4, with 7 bases identical to TRBD1. Germline V lookup: CDR1 MNHEY, CDR2 SMNVEV (reference sequence). The CDR3 has 13 residues. After removal of 8 bases from V and 8 bases from J, the junction contained 8 bases not matched to a gene. The CDR3: CASGPAGGEKLFF. The CDR3 bases are TGTGCCAGCGGCCCGGCAGGGGGGGAAAAACTGTTTTTT.

The chain combines TRBV10-3 with TRBJ2-5; 8 bases line up with TRBD2. The CDR3 covers 18 residues. V lost 0 bases and J lost 9; bases outside the gene matches: 18. In germline, CDR1 is ENHRY, CDR2 SYGVKD. For the CDR3, the DNA is TGTGCCATCAGTGAGTCAACTAGCGGCAAATACTCCACATCCTCCCAGTACTTC. Translation: CAISESTSGKYSTSSQYF.

The chain links TRBV30 to TRBJ1-1; maybe TRBD1 (5 bases). This CDR3 region has 14 residues. Germline V CDR1 and CDR2: GTSNPN, SVGIG (reference sequence). Trimming removed 2 bases at V and 3 bases at J, with 13 bases between. CDR3 protein: CAWSIRVGDTEAFF. The CDR3 nucleotides are TGTGCCTGGAGTATCAGGGTAGGAGACACTGAAGCTTTCTTT.

Points on this clone: The junction does not match germline at one end; this may be a read error. The same CDR3 arises from other DNA sequences in this sample as well. The gene calls are TRBV6-1 and TRBJ2-5; 7 nucleotides align to TRBD1. CDR3 length: 15 amino acids. Germline V lookup: CDR1 MNHNS, CDR2 SASEGT. CDR3 loop: CASSGGQSYQETQYF. In DNA form, the CDR3 reads TGTGCCAGCAGTGGGGGACAGTCGTACCAGGAGACCCAGTACTTC.

The gene calls are TRBV6-5 and TRBJ1-1, with a tentative D call TRBD1 (5 bases). Trimming cost V 5 bases and J 1 base, with 8 bases left between them. From germline, CDR1 is MNHEY and CDR2 SVGAGI. This CDR3 contains 13 residues. The CDR3 is CASSLTGNTEAFF. The CDR3 DNA reads as TGTGCCAGCAGTCTAACAGGGAACACTGAAGCTTTCTTT.

This chain links TRBV5-8 with TRBJ2-5; 7 bases fit TRBD1. The ends lost 3 bases at V and 0 bases at J; junction bases unmatched: 8. The CDR3 consists of 16 residues. Per germline, CDR1 SGHTS and CDR2 YDEGEE. CDR3 DNA sequence: TGTGCCAGCAGCTCTTTGACAGGGTTTTACCAAGAGACCCAGTACTTC. This sequence encodes CASSSLTGFYQETQYF.

The rearrangement uses TRBV9 and TRBJ2-3, with a possible D match to TRBD2 (5 bases). Germline CDR1 and CDR2: SGDLS and YYNGEE. This CDR3 contains 16 residues. Trimming cost V 0 bases and J 0 bases, with 11 bases left between them. CDR3 coding DNA: TGTGCCAGCAGCGTAGAAGGCGGACTTAGCACAGATACGCAGTATTTT. Protein: CASSVEGGLSTDTQYF.

This clone was recorded only once. This rearrangement joins TRBV5-3 to TRBJ1-5, with D tentatively TRBD1 (5 bases). TRBV5-3 counts as an open reading frame of uncertain function. The V end was cut by 3 bases, the J end by 3 bases, with 10 bases between. CDR3 length: 14 amino acids. The CDR3 reads CARSSWTLNQPQHF. DNA of the CDR3: TGTGCCAGAAGCTCGTGGACACTCAATCAGCCCCAGCATTTT.

V usage is TRBV10-2 and J usage is TRBJ2-5; 11 bases align to TRBD2. The better agreement between TRBJ2-7 and the DNA end casts doubt on the J call. The CDR3 has 13 amino acids. Germline V gives CDR1 WSHSY, CDR2 SAAADI. CDR3 bases: TGCGCCAGTGCGACTAGCGGGGTTTACGAGCAGTACTTC. It specifies CASATSGVYEQYF.

This rearrangement joins TRBV27 to TRBJ2-1; 13 positions match TRBD2. The germline gives CDR1 MNHEY, CDR2 SMNVEV (reference sequence). The CDR3 has 16 amino acids. V lost 5 bases, J lost 7 bases, and 8 bases stayed unmatched. CDR3 amino acids: CASSVRLAGGGNEQFF. The DNA of the CDR3 is TGTGCCAGCAGTGTCAGACTAGCGGGAGGAGGGAATGAGCAGTTCTTC.

This chain uses TRBV7-6 with TRBJ1-2, with D tentatively TRBD1 (6 bases). The V and J ends lost 5 bases and 2 bases respectively, with 24 bases between them. This CDR3 contains 18 residues. Germline assignment: CDR1 SGHVS and CDR2 FNYEAQ. The CDR3 loop is CASSKVLGGTLLNYGYTF. The CDR3 nucleotides read TGTGCCAGCAGCAAAGTTTTGGGGGGGACACTCTTAAACTATGGCTACACCTTC. The whole variable domain, remainder taken from reference TRBV7-6 and TRBJ1-2, is GAGVSQSPRYKVTKRGQDVALRCDPISGHVSLYWYRQALGQGPEFLTYFNYEAQQDKSGLPNDRFSAERPEGSISTLTIQRTEQRDSAMYRCASSKVLGGTLLNYGYTFGSGTRLTVV.

The chain uses TRBV10-2 and TRBJ2-7, with D maybe TRBD2 (6 bases). This CDR3 has 12 amino acids. CDR1 is WSHSY and CDR2 is SAAADI in the germline V gene. Trimming cost V 4 bases and J 4 bases, with 8 bases left between them. DNA for the CDR3: TGCGCCAGCAGTGGTGGGACTTACGAGCAGTACTTC. Its protein is CASSGGTYEQYF.

V gene TRBV25-1 combines with J gene TRBJ2-3; 7 bases are shared with TRBD2. The germline V gene has CDR1 MGHDK and CDR2 SYGVNS. Germline trimming cut 6 bases from V and 7 bases from J; bases unmatched to any gene: 7. CDR3 length equals 13 residues. CDR3 nucleotide sequence: TGTGCCAGCAGCGTATTGGGAGGGAATACGCAGTATTTT. Its translation is CASSVLGGNTQYF. Together with reference TRBV25-1 and TRBJ2-3, the CDR3 gives the full variable domain: EADIYQTPRYLVIGTGKKITLECSQTMGHDKMYWYQQDPGMELHLIHYSYGVNSTEKGDLSSESTVSRIRTEHFPLTLESARPSHTSQYLCASSVLGGNTQYFGPGTRLTVL.

This chain uses TRBV7-2 with TRBJ1-1, with D perhaps matching TRBD1 (5 bases). The CDR3 is made up of 12 amino acids. Trimming pared 0 bases from V and 12 bases from J, leaving 11 bases between. Germline CDR1 reads SGHTA; CDR2 reads FQGNSA. CDR3 nucleotides: TGTGCCAGCAGCTTAGCGGTGACAGCCACTTTCTTT. Protein: CASSLAVTATFF.

The V call is TRBV2, the J call TRBJ1-6; 10 bases fit TRBD1. Germline V gives CDR1 SNHLY, CDR2 FYNNEI. CDR3 length: 14 amino acids. CDR3 sequence: CATPGQGYNSPLHF. In nucleotides, the CDR3 is TGTGCGACTCCGGGACAGGGGTATAATTCACCCCTCCACTTT.